This T cell receptor (beta chain) was found in a study of blood T cell repertoires in COVID-19 (dated by TCRdb to 2018 to 2021). For the wider study: Samples covering the acute and convalescent phases of COVID-19 were provided by collaborators in the United States, Italy and Spain. The material from the prospective study consisted of cDNA or gDNA derived from T cells, B-cell-depleted T cells, or PBMCs. The dataset comprised deeply sampled blood TCRbeta repertoires from subjects exposed to, actively infected with, or recovered from COVID-19. The repertoires were released in a freely available public database meant as a resource for research on the immune response to SARS-CoV-2. The samples were drawn from two sources: the first 160 participants of the ongoing ImmuneRACE study, and 950 to 1,500 subjects contributed by 6 global collaborators. Nearly every sample came with metadata listing a de-identified subject ID, COVID-19 status, age in years and sex. HLA class I and class II types, where available, came from metadata supplied by the sample provider rather than from assay-based typing.

Including cysteine and phenylalanine, the CDR3 has 18 amino acids. CDR3 DNA only is kept here, 54 bases in frame from base 1. According to the germline V gene (reference sequence), CDR1 reads SGHKS and CDR2 reads YYEKEE. Compared with germline, V lacks 4 bases and J lacks 9 bases; bases without a gene match: 22. As concerns this clone: It lacks a known antigen. No base quality values were provided; no much bigger clone lies one nucleotide off.

Collaborating institutions collected whole blood in K2EDTA tubes following their own protocols. Collaborator samples were shipped for TCRbeta analysis as frozen whole blood, isolated PBMCs, or DNA extracted from either sample type. TCRbeta CDR3 regions were amplified from genomic DNA using the immunoSEQ Assay, a bias-controlled multiplex PCR. Processing in the source paper ran as follows. Nucleated cell counts per sample were estimated from amplification of reference gene primers within the assay. To quantify the absolute abundance of each unique TCRbeta CDR3 rearrangement, sequence reads were collapsed and filtered. For each sample, productive Simpson clonality was calculated as the square root of Simpson's diversity index over productive rearrangements. TCRdb's version of the immuneACCESS table is confined to in-frame rearrangements and falls short of the full clone set. An unresolved V gene accounts for under half of the shortfall where checked; the remainder is of unknown origin. V and J calls and clone size follow that table, whereas D and trimming were derived from the DNA. The sample yields about 34,000 clones; roughly 74% were counted once. Roughly 14% of the sample belongs to the ten largest clones.

Here is what the overall study found, with its caveats: The quantity of clinical and demographic metadata differed by source and by participant and was supplied without curation.

The clonotype was recovered from a man older than 75 with active or convalescent COVID-19. The sequencing sample was made of peripheral blood. The rearranged segments are TRBV5-5 and TRBJ1-5; TRBD1 lines up with 7 middle nucleotides. The nucleotide sequence is given as TGTGCCAGCAGCCCTCGCTACAGTGTTGGGGACAGAGTTTTGCCCCAGCATTTT. Its product reads: CASSPRYSVGDRVLPQHF. Joined to the reference TRBV5-5 and TRBJ1-5 proteins, this CDR3 gives the full variable domain: DAGVTQSPTHLIKTRGQQVTLRCSPISGHKSVSWYQQVLGQGPQFIFQYYEKEERGRGNFPDRFSARQFPNYSSELNVNALLLGDSALYLCASSPRYSVGDRVLPQHFGDGTRLSIL.